A single sample is the source of the 20 T cell receptor beta chains below, sequenced in a study of blood T cell repertoires in COVID-19. Sequencing was performed with immunoSEQ multiplex PCR; in TCRdb, only in-frame clones are kept and a portion is missing. The repertoire holds approximately 170,000 clones, with 89% as singletons. Sequenced sample: peripheral blood. Source of these receptors: a young man who had recovered from COVID-19.

The rearrangement links TRBV7-2 to TRBJ1-1; D is ambiguous. The CDR3 runs to 14 residues. CDR1 SGHTA and CDR2 FQGNSA come from the germline V gene. The germline V and J ends were trimmed by 3 bases and 1 base, with 9 bases remaining between them. CDR3 sequence reads: CASSFFTANTEAFF. Written as DNA, the CDR3 is TGTGCCAGCAGCTTTTTCACAGCGAACACTGAAGCTTTCTTT. Together with reference TRBV7-2 and TRBJ1-1, the CDR3 gives the full variable domain: GAGVSQSPSNKVTEKGKDVELRCDPISGHTALYWYRQSLGQGLEFLIYFQGNSAPDKSGLPSDRFSAERTGGSVSTLTIQRTQQEDSAVYLCASSFFTANTEAFFGQGTRLTVV.

The chain links TRBV19 to TRBJ2-2; 8 nucleotides line up with TRBD1. This CDR3 contains 15 residues. V lost 6 bases and J lost 4; bases outside the gene matches: 7. Germline CDR1 and CDR2: LNHDA and SQIVND (reference sequence). The CDR3 DNA sequence: TGTGCCAGTAGCTCGGGACAGGCCATCACCGGGGAGCTGTTTTTT. It yields the protein CASSSGQAITGELFF. Full variable domain (remainder filled in from reference TRBV19 and TRBJ2-2): DGGITQSPKYLFRKEGQNVTLSCEQNLNHDAMYWYRQDPGQGLRLIYYSQIVNDFQKGDIAEGYSVSREKKESFPLTVTSAQKNPTAFYLCASSSGQAITGELFFGEGSRLTVL.

The rearrangement links TRBV28 to TRBJ2-3; maybe TRBD2 (6 bases). Trimming stripped 7 bases from V and 3 bases from J, with 11 bases between. The germline V gene has CDR1 MDHEN and CDR2 SYDVKM. This CDR3 has 13 amino acids. The DNA for the CDR3 is TGTGCCAGCACACATGGGGGGACAGATACGCAGTATTTT. It codes for CASTHGGTDTQYF.

The chain has TRBV6-2 or TRBV6-3 and TRBJ2-5; 10 bases are a match to TRBD2. The germline V gene has CDR1 MNHEY and CDR2 SVGEGT. V shed 6 bases, J shed 2 bases, and the junction held 3 bases outside the gene matches. The CDR3 covers 14 residues. The CDR3 reads CASRPSGGQETQYF. In DNA form, the CDR3 reads TGTGCCAGCAGACCTAGCGGGGGTCAAGAGACCCAGTACTTC.

The chain employs TRBV29-1 and TRBJ1-1; unclear D gene. The germline V gene encodes CDR1 SQVTM and CDR2 ANQGSEA. This CDR3 contains 14 residues. Trimming left V 2 bases short and J 2 bases short, with 12 bases between. This CDR3 is CSVEFRGTNTEAFF. As DNA, the CDR3 is TGCAGCGTTGAATTCCGGGGAACTAACACTGAAGCTTTCTTT.

This clone was picked up a small number of times. The chain is built from TRBV28 and TRBJ2-3; TRBD2 aligns across 11 bases. Losses at the gene ends were 4 bases for V and 6 bases for J; bases not matched to a gene: 6. The CDR3 sequence is 15 residues long. Germline CDR1 MDHEN, CDR2 SYDVKM. CDR3 in DNA: TGTGCCAGCAGTTCGCGGACTAGCGGGCGGGATACGCAGTATTTT. This codes for CASSSRTSGRDTQYF.

This clone was detected once. The CDR3 coding sequence is TGTGCCAGCAGTTACCTGTCAGGGGTACAGCCCCAGCATTTT. It codes for CASSYLSGVQPQHF. The chain uses TRBV6-6 and TRBJ1-5, with TRBD1 as a possible D gene (6 bases). The CDR3 has 14 residues. The ends were cut back, 2 bases at V and 7 bases at J, with 12 bases in the middle. From germline, CDR1 is MNHNY and CDR2 SVGAGI (reference sequence).

This sequence joins TRBV7-2 and TRBJ2-3; 9 positions agree with TRBD1. Germline V gene lookup returns CDR1 SGHTA and CDR2 FQGNSA. V was pared by 5 bases and J by 5 bases, with 8 bases of the junction left unmatched. This CDR3 comprises 15 residues. In DNA, the CDR3 is TGTGCCAGCAGCCCGAGGACAGGGGCAAGAGATACGCAGTATTTT. Its translation is CASSPRTGARDTQYF.

The V gene is TRBV18, the J gene TRBJ2-5, with TRBD2 matching 8 bases. CDR3 length: 17 residues. J was trimmed by 0 bases and V by 0 bases; bases with no gene match: 6. CDR1 and CDR2 from the germline V gene are KGHSH and LQKENI. The CDR3 loop reads CASSPPSGREYQETQYF. The CDR3 DNA reads as TGTGCCAGCTCACCACCGAGCGGGAGAGAGTACCAAGAGACCCAGTACTTC.

This clone has only a few counts. V is TRBV6-2 or TRBV6-3 and J is TRBJ1-1; TRBD1 might be the D (5 bases). Trimming removed 2 bases at V and 11 bases at J, with 12 bases between. Germline CDR1 is MNHEY and CDR2 is SVGEGT. The CDR3 runs to 12 residues. CDR3 sequence: CASSYPGGKAFF. The DNA for the CDR3 is TGTGCCAGCAGTTACCCGGGGGGAAAGGCTTTCTTT.

The chain carries TRBV9 and TRBJ1-1, with 11 bases fitting TRBD1. The V gene's germline CDR1 is SGDLS and CDR2 YYNGEE. The V segment lost 3 bases and the J segment 6 bases; nucleotides outside the gene matches: 4. CDR3 length: 14 residues. CDR3: CASSAPGQGAEAFF. CDR3 DNA: TGTGCCAGCAGCGCCCCGGGACAGGGGGCTGAAGCTTTCTTT.

The V call is TRBV19, the J call TRBJ2-4; 7 bases line up with TRBD2. CDR1 and CDR2 (germline): LNHDA, SQIVND (reference sequence). J lost 0 bases, V lost 5 bases, and 4 bases had no gene match. CDR3 length: 15 amino acids. The CDR3 is CASSGAGLAKNIQYF. Here the CDR3 DNA reads TGTGCCAGTAGTGGAGCGGGACTAGCCAAAAACATTCAGTACTTC.

The chain has TRBV7-6 and TRBJ2-1; D is unclear. Trimming cost V 1 base and J 0 bases, with 7 bases left between them. The CDR3 covers 15 residues. The V gene's germline CDR1 is SGHVS and CDR2 FNYEAQ. In nucleotides, the CDR3 is TGTGCCAGCAGCTTAGGGCCCGACTCCTACAATGAGCAGTTCTTC. Protein sequence: CASSLGPDSYNEQFF. The whole variable domain, remainder taken from reference TRBV7-6 and TRBJ2-1, is GAGVSQSPRYKVTKRGQDVALRCDPISGHVSLYWYRQALGQGPEFLTYFNYEAQQDKSGLPNDRFSAERPEGSISTLTIQRTEQRDSAMYRCASSLGPDSYNEQFFGPGTRLTVL.

The chain carries TRBV6-6 and TRBJ2-7, with TRBD1 identical over 8 bases. The CDR3 has 15 amino acids. V lost 6 bases and J lost 2; bases outside the gene matches: 9. Germline CDR1 MNHNY, CDR2 SVGAGI (reference sequence). The CDR3 loop reads CASSPRQGSPYEQYF. The CDR3 nucleotides read TGTGCCAGCAGCCCCAGACAGGGGAGCCCCTACGAGCAGTACTTC.

This chain links TRBV6-5 with TRBJ2-1, with D perhaps matching TRBD2 (5 bases). V lost 7 bases and J 8 bases, leaving 9 bases between the germline ends. The V gene's germline CDR1 is MNHEY and CDR2 SVGAGI. This CDR3 comprises 11 residues. The CDR3 DNA reads TGTGCCAGCACCAACGGGGATGAGCAGTTCTTC. It specifies CASTNGDEQFF.

This chain links TRBV28 with TRBJ1-1, with D unresolved. Trimming left V 6 bases short and J 0 bases short, with 17 bases between. This CDR3 is built from 16 residues. CDR1 is MDHEN, CDR2 SYDVKM, per germline. Here the CDR3 DNA reads TGTGCCAGCAGCATTCCGCCGGAGGGAATGAACACTGAAGCTTTCTTT. Encoded protein: CASSIPPEGMNTEAFF.

This clone has just a few counts. The chain is built from TRBV30 and TRBJ2-7, with TRBD1 identical over 10 bases. Trimming at V came to 1 base and at J to 5 bases, leaving 11 bases not matched to a gene. Germline CDR1 is GTSNPN and CDR2 is SVGIG (reference sequence). This CDR3 comprises 16 residues. This CDR3 reads CAWSEYGRQGANEQYF. Written as DNA, the CDR3 is TGTGCCTGGAGTGAGTACGGGCGACAGGGGGCCAACGAGCAGTACTTC.

This chain uses TRBV10-3 with TRBJ1-4, with D possibly matching TRBD1 (6 bases). The CDR3 runs to 14 residues. Per germline, CDR1 ENHRY and CDR2 SYGVKD. V lost 2 bases and J lost 5, with 9 bases in between. The DNA of the CDR3 is TGTGCCATCAGTGAGGGGCAGGGGAATGAAAAACTGTTTTTT. Its translation: CAISEGQGNEKLFF.

The rearrangement uses TRBV11-2 and TRBJ1-6; no firm D call. Trimming shortened V by 7 bases and J by 8 bases, and 12 bases separated the two germline ends. Germline loops: CDR1 SGHAT, CDR2 FQNNGV. The CDR3 loop spans 13 amino acids. CDR3 nucleotide sequence: TGTGCCAGCACCCCCGTCGGGGATTCACCCCTCCACTTT. Amino acids: CASTPVGDSPLHF. The full variable domain, completed using reference TRBV11-2 and TRBJ1-6, is EAGVAQSPRYKIIEKRQSVAFWCNPISGHATLYWYQQILGQGPKLLIQFQNNGVVDDSQLPKDRFSAERLKGVDSTLKIQPAKLEDSAVYLCASTPVGDSPLHFGNGTRLTVT.

The chain uses TRBV6-5 and TRBJ2-2; 10 bases fit TRBD2. V shed 7 bases, J shed 1 base, and the junction held 3 bases outside the gene matches. Germline CDR1 MNHEY, CDR2 SVGAGI. CDR3 length: 15 residues. CDR3 loop: CASTIAGGNTGELFF. In DNA form, the CDR3 reads TGTGCCAGCACCATAGCGGGAGGGAACACCGGGGAGCTGTTTTTT.